Here is one T cell receptor (beta chain) with its context. Antigen: not known. The CDR3 covers 11 residues. With 10 bases removed from V and 4 bases from J, the gap between germline ends came to 8 bases. CDR1 and CDR2 (germline): MNHNY, SVGAGI (reference sequence). The data were obtained in a study of cytomegalovirus exposure and HLA in healthy donors. Whole-study results and caveats: TCR beta chain V- and J-gene trimming was linked, in a later analysis, to a missense variant in DCLRE1C.

The PCR made use of 60 Vbeta and 13 Jbeta primers. Clones were sequenced by immunoSEQ multiplex PCR, and TCRdb holds only the in-frame ones, with some missing. The table has about 77,000 clones, 60% to 85% seen once. This chain uses TRBV6-6 with TRBJ1-3; D is uncertain. The receptor was isolated from a man aged 40-49 years in good health and CMV-seronegative. Sequenced: PBMCs. The CDR3 reads CAILAGNTIYF. The CDR3 nucleotides are TGTGCCATCCTGGCCGGAAACACCATATATTTT.